Listed below are T cell receptor beta chains from one sample, sequenced in a study of cytomegalovirus exposure and HLA in healthy donors. Assay: immunoSEQ multiplex PCR; the TCRdb copy retains only in-frame clones and omits some. The table shows about 130,000 clones, with about 76% occurring only once. The sequenced sample consisted of PBMCs. All receptors derive from a man aged 35-49 years in good health and CMV-seropositive. The CDR3 runs from the conserved cysteine through the conserved F or W. D genes are given only for firm matches. Part of the rows lack a size; the others show once, few, many or a class for expanded clones.

D gene,J gene,V gene,clone size,CDR3 protein,CDR3 DNA
-,TRBJ1-1,TRBV10-3,few,CAISERAGGGEAFF,TGTGCCATCAGTGAGCGTGCCGGGGGAGGTGAAGCTTTCTTT
-,TRBJ2-5,TRBV6-6,-,CASTRQIRETQYF,TGTGCCAGCACCCGACAGATTCGGGAGACCCAGTACTTC
TRBD1,TRBJ1-5,TRBV15,-,CATSNTGDGNQPQHF,TGTGCCACCAGCAATACAGGGGATGGCAATCAGCCCCAGCATTTT
TRBD1,TRBJ2-3,TRBV5-4,once,CASSPPSTGGTDTQYF,TGTGCCAGCAGCCCCCCTTCGACAGGGGGCACAGATACGCAGTATTTT
TRBD1,TRBJ2-7,TRBV5-1,-,CASSLGPWDRDVPYEQYF,TGCGCCAGCAGCTTGGGACCATGGGACAGGGATGTGCCCTACGAGCAGTACTTC
-,TRBJ1-2,TRBV7-9,-,CASSLLAGIGDYGYTF,TGTGCCAGCAGCTTACTCGCAGGGATAGGGGACTATGGCTACACCTTC
TRBD2,TRBJ2-1,TRBV28,once,CASSRLAGGRDNEQFF,TGTGCCAGCAGCCGACTAGCGGGAGGCCGGGACAATGAGCAGTTCTTC
-,TRBJ1-5,TRBV6-1,-,CASSDAISNQPQHF,TGTGCCAGCAGTGACGCGATTAGCAATCAGCCCCAGCATTTT
-,TRBJ1-2,TRBV20-1,-,CSARPEDGYTF,TGCAGTGCTAGACCCGAGGATGGCTACACCTTC
TRBD1,TRBJ2-7,TRBV10-3,few,CAIKGGSGQGDYEQYF,TGTGCCATCAAGGGGGGTTCGGGACAGGGGGATTACGAGCAGTACTTC
TRBD1,TRBJ1-1,TRBV29-1,-,CSVEGPGQLNTEAFF,TGCAGCGTTGAAGGGCCGGGACAGCTAAACACTGAAGCTTTCTTT
TRBD2,TRBJ2-1,TRBV28,-,CASSSGTSGYRGSYNEQFF,TGTGCCAGCAGCTCCGGGACTAGCGGTTACAGGGGCTCCTACAATGAGCAGTTCTTC
TRBD1,TRBJ1-4,TRBV28,-,CASSLRQGRGKLFF,TGTGCCAGCAGTTTACGACAGGGGAGAGGAAAACTGTTTTTT
-,TRBJ1-5,TRBV7-9,-,CASSLGQGLPAPGPQHF,TGTGCCAGCAGCTTAGGGCAGGGGCTTCCAGCTCCCGGGCCCCAGCATTTT
-,TRBJ2-7,TRBV2,-,CASSEARSSFRYF,TGTGCCAGCAGTGAAGCGCGTAGTAGCTTTCGGTACTTC
-,TRBJ2-2,TRBV5-1,-,CASSYSGQNTGELFF,TGCGCCAGCTCCTATTCGGGACAGAACACCGGGGAGCTGTTTTTT